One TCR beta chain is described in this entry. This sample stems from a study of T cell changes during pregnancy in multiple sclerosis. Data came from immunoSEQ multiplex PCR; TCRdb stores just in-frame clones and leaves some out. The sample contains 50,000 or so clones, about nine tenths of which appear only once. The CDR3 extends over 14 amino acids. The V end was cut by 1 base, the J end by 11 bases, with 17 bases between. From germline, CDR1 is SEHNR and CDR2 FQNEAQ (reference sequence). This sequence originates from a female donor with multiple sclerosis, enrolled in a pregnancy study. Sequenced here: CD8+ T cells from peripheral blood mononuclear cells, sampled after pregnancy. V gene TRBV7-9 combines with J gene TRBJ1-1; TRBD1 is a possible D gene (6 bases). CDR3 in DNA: TGTGCCAGCAGCTTAGGAGAGTACGGGACAATGGCTTTCTTT. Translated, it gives CASSLGEYGTMAFF.